This TCR beta chain is drawn from a study of T-cell reconstitution after alpha-beta-depleted transplantation in children. This clonotype was found a few times. A TCRbeta library incorporating unique molecular identifiers was prepared. One entry per CDR3 protein, called by TCRdb with MiXCR from the PCR reads. The repertoire has roughly 500,000 distinct CDR3 sequences, roughly 33% of them found once; the top ten carry roughly 2.5%. The sequencing used PBMCs from the stem cell graft donor, collected from the stem cell graft. The receptor was isolated from a human donor who donated a stem cell graft to a child with aplastic anemia.

The CDR3 sequence: CASSLEGDSTDTQYF. The CDR3 bases are TGCGCCAGCAGCTTGGAAGGGGACAGCACAGATACGCAGTATTTT. The chain has TRBV5-1 and TRBJ2-3; D might be TRBD1 or TRBD2, each matching 5 bases. The CDR3 runs 15 residues. Germline assignment: CDR1 SGHRS and CDR2 YFSETQ. V gave up 0 bases and J gave up 0 bases, with 8 bases separating them.